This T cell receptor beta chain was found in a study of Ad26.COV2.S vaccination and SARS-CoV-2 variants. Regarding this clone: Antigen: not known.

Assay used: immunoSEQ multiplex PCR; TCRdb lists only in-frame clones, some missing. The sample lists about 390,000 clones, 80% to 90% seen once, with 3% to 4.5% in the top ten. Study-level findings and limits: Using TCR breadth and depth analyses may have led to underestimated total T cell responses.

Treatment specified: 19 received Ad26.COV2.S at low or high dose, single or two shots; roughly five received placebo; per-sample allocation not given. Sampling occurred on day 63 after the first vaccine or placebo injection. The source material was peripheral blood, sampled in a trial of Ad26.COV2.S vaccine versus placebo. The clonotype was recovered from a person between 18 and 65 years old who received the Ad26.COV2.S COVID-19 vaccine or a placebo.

CDR3 sequence: CASSQGAFEQYF. The CDR3 DNA reads as TGTGCCAGCAGCCAAGGAGCGTTCGAGCAGTACTTC. The chain carries TRBV3-1 (or the pseudogene TRBV3-2) and TRBJ2-7; no firm D call. Trimming removed 1 base from V and 6 bases from J, with 7 bases in between. Per the germline V gene, CDR1 is LGHDT and CDR2 is YNNKEL (reference sequence). CDR3 length: 12 residues.